This is a list of T cell receptor beta chains from one sample in a study of blood T cells in healthy people across ages. MiXCR was run by TCRdb on the 5' RACE reads, yielding one entry per CDR3 protein. The table has some 1.6 million distinct CDR3 sequences, around 36% seen once. Sequenced material: blood. These receptors originate from a woman aged 25 to 39 in good health. CDR3s include the opening cysteine and the closing phenylalanine or tryptophan. The D gene is left open where the match is weak. Clone size is shown for a subset of rows, as once, few, many or a class of expanded clone.

d_gene	v_gene	j_gene	abundance	CDR3nt	CDR3aa
-	TRBV19	TRBJ1-1	-	TGTGCCACCCAGGACCCTCTGAACACTGAAGCTTTCTTT	CATQDPLNTEAFF
-	TRBV12-3/TRBV12-4	TRBJ2-5	-	TGTGCCAGCAGTCTCACCAATGGGGTCGAGCGGTACTTC	CASSLTNGVERYF
TRBD2	TRBV29-1	TRBJ2-3	-	TGCAGCGTTGGTCGGGAGGGCCCAGATACGCAGTATTTT	CSVGREGPDTQYF
TRBD1	TRBV5-6	TRBJ2-7	-	TGTGCCAACAGCAGCTTCAGGGGGCGCAGTCTGGACGAGCAGTACTTC	CANSSFRGRSLDEQYF
-	TRBV5-1	TRBJ2-7	-	TGCGCCAGCAGCTTGGTTTGGGGACGCTACGAGCAGTACTTC	CASSLVWGRYEQYF
-	TRBV7-3	TRBJ2-7	few	TGTGCCAGCAGCTTAAGTAGCGGCGAGGGAACCCAGTACTTC	CASSLSSGEGTQYF
TRBD2	TRBV13	TRBJ2-2	-	TGTGCCAGCAGCGCGATATGGACTAGCAGGAACACCGGGGAGCTGTTTTTT	CASSAIWTSRNTGELFF
TRBD1	TRBV11-2	TRBJ1-1	-	TGTGCCAGCAGCGCGCGACAGGGGAACACTGAAGCTTTCTTT	CASSARQGNTEAFF
-	TRBV6-1	TRBJ2-3	-	TGTGCCAGCACGGCCTCTTCCGCAGATACGCAGTATTTT	CASTASSADTQYF
TRBD2	TRBV10-3	TRBJ2-5	few	TGTGCCATCAGTTCCGCCGGGGGGGAGGGACAAGAGACCCAGTACTTC	CAISSAGGEGQETQYF
-	TRBV11-1	TRBJ2-3	-	TGTGCCAGCAGCTTAGTCCCAGGCGGGGGCACAGATACGCAGTATTTT	CASSLVPGGGTDTQYF
-	TRBV5-4	TRBJ2-5	-	TGTGCCAGCAGCTCGAAGGATCAGGGCCCGCAAGAGACCCAGTACTTC	CASSSKDQGPQETQYF
TRBD1	TRBV7-9	TRBJ2-1	-	TGTGCCAGCAGCTACCTACAGGGGGCGCTTAATGAGCAGTTCTTC	CASSYLQGALNEQFF
-	TRBV20-1	TRBJ1-2	many	TGCAGTGCTAGTGGGGCAAGGGGAGTCAATGGCTACACCTTC	CSASGARGVNGYTF
TRBD2	TRBV3-1	TRBJ2-1	once	TGTGCCAGCAGCCAACCTAGCGGGAGGGCGGGCAATGAGCAGTTCTTC	CASSQPSGRAGNEQFF
-	TRBV4-2	TRBJ2-5	many	TGTGCCAGCAGCCAAGATCCTAGCGAGGGGACCCAGTACTTC	CASSQDPSEGTQYF
-	TRBV7-2	TRBJ2-5	-	TGTGCCAGCAGCTTAGTGGACAGACAAGAGACCCAGTACTTC	CASSLVDRQETQYF
TRBD1	TRBV4-2	TRBJ2-3	-	TGTGCCAGCAGCCAGCAAGCAACAGGGGACAGAGATGCGCAGTATTTT	CASSQQATGDRDAQYF
TRBD1	TRBV6-1	TRBJ2-5	few	TGTGCCAGCAGTGTGGGACAGCAAAGGGAGACCCAGTACTTC	CASSVGQQRETQYF
-	TRBV12-3/TRBV12-4	TRBJ2-3	-	TGTGCCAGCAGCCTGGGGATGGCGGGGACAGATACGCAGTATTTT	CASSLGMAGTDTQYF
TRBD2	TRBV19	TRBJ2-3	-	TGTGCCAGTACCGCCGGGGGAGGGGGCACAGATACGCAGTATTTT	CASTAGGGGTDTQYF
TRBD1	TRBV11-2	TRBJ1-2	few	TGTGCCAGCAGCTTAGAGGGGACAGACTTAAGCTACACCTTC	CASSLEGTDLSYTF
TRBD2	TRBV2	TRBJ2-5	-	TGTGCCAGCAGGAGGATGACTAGCGGGAGGGAGACTCAGTACTTC	CASRRMTSGRETQYF
-	TRBV20-1	TRBJ2-1	many	TGCAGTGCTAGAGTTAGGGGGGCAAAATACAATGAGCAGTTCTTC	CSARVRGAKYNEQFF
-	TRBV18	TRBJ1-2	-	TGTGCCAGCTCACCACGTCAGGCAGAAGCTAACTATGGCTACACCTTC	CASSPRQAEANYGYTF
-	TRBV15	TRBJ1-5	few	TGTGCCACCAGCAGAGTAGACAGGATTAATCAGCCCCAGCATTTT	CATSRVDRINQPQHF
TRBD2	TRBV6-5	TRBJ2-1	-	TGTGCCAGCAGTTACCCTTCTGGCGGGAGGGACAATGAGCAGTTCTTC	CASSYPSGGRDNEQFF
-	TRBV9	TRBJ2-7	-	TGTGCCCGCAGCCCCGGGACCTATCATTACGAGCAGTACTTC	CARSPGTYHYEQYF
TRBD2	TRBV4-1	TRBJ2-5	-	TGCGCCAGCAGTTCAGCCACGGGACTAGCGGCTCGGACCCAGTACTTC	CASSSATGLAARTQYF
TRBD2	TRBV12-3/TRBV12-4	TRBJ2-1	few	TGTGCCAGCAGTGATAGCGGGAGGGAGAACCGCAATGAGCAGTTCTTC	CASSDSGRENRNEQFF
TRBD1	TRBV9	TRBJ1-2	few	TGTGCCAGCAGCGGACAGGGGGCAGTAGACTATGGCTACACCTTC	CASSGQGAVDYGYTF
TRBD1	TRBV6-1	TRBJ2-1	few	TGTGCCAGCAGTGAAGGGGCCAGGGGGCGCAATGAGCAGTTCTTC	CASSEGARGRNEQFF
TRBD1	TRBV19	TRBJ2-1	-	TGTGCCAGTAGTGTACCAGGACAGGGGGTGAGGGAGCAGTTCTTC	CASSVPGQGVREQFF
-	TRBV20-1	TRBJ1-5	few	TGCAGTGCTAGGAGCGACTCCGGCGATCAGCCCCAGCATTTT	CSARSDSGDQPQHF
-	TRBV6-4	TRBJ2-3	-	TGTGCCAGCAGTCCGGGCCCCGGGCCAGATACGCAGTATTTT	CASSPGPGPDTQYF
TRBD2	TRBV28	TRBJ2-1	-	TGTGCCAGCAGTTCAGCGGGACTAGCGGGCCCGAGCTCCTACAATGAGCAGTTCTTC	CASSSAGLAGPSSYNEQFF
TRBD2	TRBV25-1	TRBJ2-7	many	TGTGCCAGCAGAACTAGCGGGGACTACGAGCAGTACTTC	CASRTSGDYEQYF
TRBD2	TRBV20-1	TRBJ2-7	-	TGCAGTGTTAGAGCGGGGCCTTCCTACGAGCAGTACTTC	CSVRAGPSYEQYF
TRBD2	TRBV30	TRBJ2-5	few	TGTGCCTGGAGTCTCGGACTAGCGGGATTTTCGGAGACCCAGTACTTC	CAWSLGLAGFSETQYF
-	TRBV29-1	TRBJ2-1	many	TGCAGCGTTGATGGCGGGGGCCTGTACAATGAGCAGTTCTTC	CSVDGGGLYNEQFF
TRBD2	TRBV7-9	TRBJ2-1	many	TGTGCCAGCAGCGTCCCGACTAGCGGGAGGCCCGATGGGCAGTTCTTC	CASSVPTSGRPDGQFF
-	TRBV20-1	TRBJ1-2	-	-	CSARTMWGQGAKSHGHTF
-	TRBV2	TRBJ1-2	-	TGTGCCAGCAGTGAAGAAGAAGGCTACACCTTC	CASSEEEGYTF
-	TRBV4-1	TRBJ2-7	few	TGCGCCAGCAGCCAAGATCTCCTCCCGGACAACTCCTACGAGCAGTACTTC	CASSQDLLPDNSYEQYF
-	TRBV29-1	TRBJ2-2	-	TGCAGCGTTGCCGCGACTGGGTCGGGACGGGACACCGGGGAGCTGTTTTTT	CSVAATGSGRDTGELFF
TRBD1	TRBV7-9	TRBJ2-5	-	TGTGCCAGCAGCTTAGCACCAGGGGGCGAAGAGACCCAGTACTTC	CASSLAPGGEETQYF
-	TRBV20-1	TRBJ2-7	-	TGCAGTGCTACCATGGGGGACCCCTACGAGCAGTACTTC	CSATMGDPYEQYF
TRBD1	TRBV18	TRBJ2-7	many	TGTGCCAGCTCACCATTGGGACAGGGGGGATCCTACGAGCAGTACTTC	CASSPLGQGGSYEQYF
TRBD2	TRBV20-1	TRBJ2-1	few	TGCAGTGCTAGAGACCGGGGGGGGCAGTTCTTC	CSARDRGGQFF
-	TRBV5-7	TRBJ2-1	-	TGTGCCAGCAGCGCCGGGGCCTTTTACAATGAGCAGTTCTTC	CASSAGAFYNEQFF
-	TRBV10-3	TRBJ2-5	few	TGTGCCCCCGCCCCGGAGACCCAGTACTTC	CAPAPETQYF